A few counts support the clone carrying this T cell receptor beta chain. These data belong to a study of cytomegalovirus exposure and HLA in healthy donors. PCR used 60 Vbeta primers and 13 Jbeta primers. Assay: immunoSEQ multiplex PCR; the TCRdb copy retains only in-frame clones and omits some. The sample shows roughly 140,000 clones, 72% of them seen only once. Germline CDR1 is MNHNY and CDR2 is SVGAGI (reference sequence). Trimming removed 5 bases at V and 4 bases at J, with 9 bases between. This CDR3 contains 13 residues. The genes are TRBV6-6 and TRBJ1-5, with D possibly matching TRBD1 (6 bases). This receptor was taken from a man aged 35-49 years in good health and CMV-seronegative. Sequencing input: PBMCs. CDR3 bases: TGTGCCAGCAGTACGGACAGAAATCAGCCCCAGCATTTT. Translated: CASSTDRNQPQHF.